The table lists the clone carrying this TCR beta chain with a few counts. This sample was taken from a study of T cells in Graves' hyperthyroidism and ophthalmopathy. The TCR beta CDR3 regions underwent amplification using RNA transcripts as the source. First-round RT-PCR with HTBI primers amplified the TCR CDR3 region. MiXCR was run by TCRdb on the multiplex PCR reads, yielding one entry per CDR3 protein. Here the sample spans roughly 160,000 distinct CDR3 sequences, over 8% being singletons. Sequencing was carried out using blood. This receptor was identified in a woman aged 18-29 years with Graves' hyperthyroidism that later progressed to Graves' ophthalmopathy.

CDR3: CASSPSTSGRNTGELFF. The CDR3 nucleotides read TGTGCCAGCTCACCTTCGACTAGCGGGAGAAACACCGGGGAGCTGTTTTTT. The chain links TRBV18 to TRBJ2-2; 12 positions match TRBD2. The CDR3 contains 17 residues. In germline, CDR1 is KGHSH, CDR2 LQKENI. V gave up 3 bases and J gave up 2 bases; unmatched junction bases: 4.